This T cell receptor (beta chain) is drawn from a study of blood T cell repertoires in COVID-19. Study summary: The United States, Italy and Spain provided the acute and convalescent COVID-19 samples. T cells, B-cell-depleted T cells, or PBMCs provided the cDNA or gDNA that served as material.

This CDR3 contains 17 residues. Looked up from germline, CDR1 is SGHTA and CDR2 is FQGNSA. V lost 5 bases, J lost 4 bases, and 14 bases stayed unmatched. Authors' data handling: For nucleated cells, counts were estimated from reference gene primer amplification. Clones were sequenced by immunoSEQ multiplex PCR, and TCRdb holds only the in-frame ones, with some missing. V and J calls and clone size follow that table, whereas D and trimming were derived from the DNA. The table lists about 84,000 clones, 83% of them singletons, with 25% to 35% in the top ten. The source is an elderly woman with acute or convalescent COVID-19. Sequenced sample: peripheral blood. The chain recombines TRBV7-2 with TRBJ2-1; TRBD2 matches 7 bases. The CDR3 sequence is CASSPGGASGPYNEQFF. The CDR3, as DNA: TGTGCCAGCAGCCCGGGGGGTGCCAGCGGACCTTACAATGAGCAGTTCTTC.